These 23 T cell receptor beta chains were sequenced from one sample in a study of OX40 agonist ivuxolimab in advanced cancers. The protocol was immunoSEQ multiplex PCR, while the TCRdb copy is restricted to in-frame clones and leaves out a portion. The sample records 48,000 or so clones, less than 85% being singletons. This specimen was CD4+ or CD8+ T cells sorted from blood, taken in a trial of the OX40 agonist ivuxolimab. All receptors derive from an adult with an advanced solid tumor such as melanoma, head and neck, liver or kidney cancer.

J is TRBJ1-6 and V is TRBV5-6; D is ambiguous. The germline gives CDR1 SGHDT, CDR2 YYEEEE. The V end lost 4 bases, the J end lost 8 bases, and 13 bases lay between the germline ends. The CDR3 has 14 residues. CDR3 in amino acids: CASSRKRLDSPLHF. The CDR3 DNA sequence: TGTGCCAGCAGCCGCAAGCGGTTGGATTCACCCCTCCACTTT.

The rearrangement joins TRBV7-3 to TRBJ1-5, with 10 bases lining up with TRBD1. The CDR3 covers 18 residues. V dropped 5 bases and J dropped 1; count of bases not matched to a gene: 11. Germline V gene data show CDR1 as SGHTA and CDR2 as FQGTGA. The CDR3 loop reads CASSHGTGAPWSNQPQHF. DNA for the CDR3: TGTGCCAGCAGCCACGGGACAGGGGCCCCCTGGAGCAATCAGCCCCAGCATTTT.

V gene TRBV5-5 combines with J gene TRBJ1-5; a possible D gene is TRBD1 (6 bases). The CDR3 consists of 17 residues. V gave up 0 bases and J gave up 0 bases, with 13 bases separating them. The germline V gene encodes CDR1 SGHKS and CDR2 YYEKEE (reference sequence). In DNA form, the CDR3 reads TGTGCCAGCAGCTTGGGATCAGGGGAGAATAGCAATCAGCCCCAGCATTTT. Translating it yields CASSLGSGENSNQPQHF.

The genes are TRBV18 and TRBJ2-1; D gene unclear. V lost 6 bases to trimming and J lost 7 bases, with 7 bases between them. CDR1 KGHSH and CDR2 LQKENI come from the germline V gene. The CDR3 contains 11 residues. CDR3 bases: TGTGCCAGCTCCCCCCGTAATGAGCAGTTCTTC. This gives the protein CASSPRNEQFF.

The genes are TRBV28 and TRBJ1-6, with a tentative D call TRBD1 (6 bases). There are 14 residues in the CDR3. Trimming cost V 7 bases and J 10 bases, with 17 bases left between them. The germline V gene encodes CDR1 MDHEN and CDR2 SYDVKM. CDR3 nucleotides: TGTGCCAGCACCAAAGGGGGGGCAGGGTCACCCCTCCACTTT. It yields the protein CASTKGGAGSPLHF. Supplemented by reference TRBV28 and TRBJ1-6, the full variable domain reads DVKVTQSSRYLVKRTGEKVFLECVQDMDHENMFWYRQDPGLGLRLIYFSYDVKMKEKGDIPEGYSVSREKKERFSLILESASTNQTSMYLCASTKGGAGSPLHFGNGTRLTVT.

V usage is TRBV6-5 and J usage is TRBJ1-5; no clear D. Per the germline V gene, CDR1 is MNHEY and CDR2 is SVGAGI. CDR3 length: 13 amino acids. The germline V and J ends were trimmed by 6 bases and 7 bases, with 13 bases remaining between them. CDR3 nucleotide sequence: TGTGCCAGCAGGGGCCGACAAGGGCAGCCCCAGCATTTT. Translated, it gives CASRGRQGQPQHF.

The V call is TRBV15, the J call TRBJ2-5; 10 nucleotides match TRBD2. Unmatched junction bases numbered 9, after V lost 1 base and J lost 1 base. The germline gives CDR1 LNHNV, CDR2 YYDKDF (reference sequence). This CDR3 has 18 amino acids. In DNA, the CDR3 is TGTGCCACCAGCAGAGGGCTAGCGGGAGATCGGTTCCAAGAGACCCAGTACTTC. Its translation is CATSRGLAGDRFQETQYF.

The chain couples TRBV5-1 to TRBJ2-3; D possibly corresponds to TRBD1 (5 bases). Between the trimmed V and J ends, which lost 4 bases and 4 bases, there was a span of 13 bases. The germline V gene encodes CDR1 SGHRS and CDR2 YFSETQ. CDR3 length equals 14 residues. The CDR3 nucleotides read TGCGCCAGCAGCCCGGAAGGACATTCAGATACGCAGTATTTT. The encoded protein is CASSPEGHSDTQYF. The whole variable domain, remainder taken from reference TRBV5-1 and TRBJ2-3, is KAGVTQTPRYLIKTRGQQVTLSCSPISGHRSVSWYQQTPGQGLQFLFEYFSETQRNKGNFPGRFSGRQFSNSRSEMNVSTLELGDSALYLCASSPEGHSDTQYFGPGTRLTVL.

This chain connects TRBV28 to TRBJ2-5; 7 bases line up with TRBD1. Germline V lookup: CDR1 MDHEN, CDR2 SYDVKM. V was pared by 8 bases and J by 5 bases, with 8 bases of the junction left unmatched. The CDR3 has 13 amino acids. CDR3 DNA sequence: TGTGCCAGCCAACAGGGGCGCCAGGAGACCCAGTACTTC. Protein sequence: CASQQGRQETQYF.

The CDR3 loop reads CASSPRPPLPGWPNEQYF. The CDR3 nucleotides read TGTGCCAGCAGCCCGAGGCCCCCCCTCCCAGGCTGGCCTAACGAGCAGTACTTC. V and J are TRBV9 and TRBJ2-7; D remains ambiguous. The CDR3 extends over 18 amino acids. Trimming cost V 4 bases and J 5 bases, with 28 bases left between them. The germline CDR1 and CDR2 sequences are SGDLS and YYNGEE.

This chain connects TRBV5-4 to TRBJ2-5; 10 bases align to TRBD2. The assigned J gene may be wrong: the sequence end matches TRBJ2-7 better. The germline CDR1 and CDR2 sequences are SGHNT and YYREEE (reference sequence). This CDR3 comprises 14 residues. The CDR3: CASSLAGGTYEQYF. The DNA for the CDR3 is TGTGCCAGCAGCTTAGCGGGAGGGACCTACGAGCAGTACTTC.

The chain combines TRBV15 with TRBJ2-2, with 10 bases that match TRBD2. The J segment lost 5 bases and the V segment lost 0 bases, leaving 3 bases of the junction unmatched. This CDR3 is 16 amino acids long. Germline CDR1 and CDR2: LNHNV and YYDKDF (reference sequence). The CDR3 DNA sequence: TGTGCCACCAGCAGAGATCAACTAGCGGGAACCGGGGAGCTGTTTTTT. This codes for CATSRDQLAGTGELFF.

The chain links TRBV19 to TRBJ1-4; 8 bases match TRBD1. The germline V gene has CDR1 LNHDA and CDR2 SQIVND (reference sequence). The CDR3 extends over 15 amino acids. V lost 3 bases and J lost 7; bases outside the gene matches: 7. The CDR3 here is CASSISGGWGEKLFF. In DNA, the CDR3 is TGTGCCAGTAGTATCTCAGGGGGCTGGGGTGAAAAACTGTTTTTT.

A single count supports this clone. The gene calls are TRBV28 and TRBJ2-1; 11 bases align to TRBD2. From germline, CDR1 is MDHEN and CDR2 SYDVKM. CDR3 length: 16 residues. The V and J ends lost 7 bases and 8 bases, in that order; junction bases with no gene match: 13. CDR3 protein: CASIGASGGSSHEQFF. CDR3 bases: TGTGCCAGCATAGGGGCTAGCGGGGGGTCGTCGCATGAGCAGTTCTTC.

This clone has only a few counts. V gene TRBV9 combines with J gene TRBJ2-5; no clear D. CDR3 length equals 14 residues. CDR1 and CDR2 from the germline V gene are SGDLS and YYNGEE. Trimming took off 4 bases at V and 2 bases at J, with 12 bases between the two ends. The CDR3 loop is CASSPRFGQETQYF. DNA of the CDR3: TGTGCCAGCAGCCCACGCTTTGGGCAAGAGACCCAGTACTTC.

V gene TRBV30 combines with J gene TRBJ1-6; D is uncertain. CDR3 length: 15 amino acids. Germline assignment: CDR1 GTSNPN and CDR2 SVGIG (reference sequence). V lost 0 bases, J lost 6 bases, and 12 bases lay in between. The CDR3 is CAWSVGGRLNSPLHF. The CDR3, as DNA: TGTGCCTGGAGTGTAGGCGGGCGCCTTAATTCACCCCTCCACTTT.

The rearrangement links TRBV7-6 to TRBJ1-1; weak D call: TRBD1 (6 bases). The V end lost 2 bases, the J end lost 3 bases, and 19 bases lay between the germline ends. Germline V gives CDR1 SGHVS, CDR2 FNYEAQ. CDR3 length: 17 residues. CDR3 sequence reads: CASSLWAGRGAYTEAFF. Written as DNA, the CDR3 is TGTGCCAGCAGCTTATGGGCCGGGAGGGGGGCATACACTGAAGCTTTCTTT.

This clone appeared once. The chain recombines TRBV9 with TRBJ1-2, with no clear D. Germline V lookup: CDR1 SGDLS, CDR2 YYNGEE. The length of the CDR3 is 12 residues. Trimming cost V 3 bases and J 8 bases, with 11 bases left between them. CDR3 sequence: CASSGSLLGYTF. In nucleotides, the CDR3 is TGTGCCAGCAGCGGATCACTATTAGGCTACACCTTC.

This chain links TRBV7-3 with TRBJ2-1; 9 bases match TRBD2. This CDR3 is 15 amino acids long. Germline values: CDR1 SGHTA, CDR2 FQGTGA. Trimming at V came to 2 bases and at J to 7 bases, leaving 6 bases not matched to a gene. The CDR3 region is CASSLGSSGKNEQFF. Here the CDR3 DNA reads TGTGCCAGCAGCTTAGGCTCTAGCGGGAAAAATGAGCAGTTCTTC.

The genes are TRBV5-1 and TRBJ2-4; D uncertain. This CDR3 contains 13 residues. CDR1 and CDR2 (germline): SGHRS, YFSETQ. V was pared by 1 base and J by 6 bases, with 8 bases between. The CDR3 coding sequence is TGCGCCAGCAGCTTGAGTGGGTCAAACATTCAGTACTTC. Its protein product is CASSLSGSNIQYF.

The CDR3 DNA reads as TGTGCCAGCAGCCCACCACAGGGGCCGGGTGGAAACACCATATATTTT. Its protein is CASSPPQGPGGNTIYF. The gene calls are TRBV9 and TRBJ1-3; 7 nucleotides line up with TRBD1. This CDR3 is 16 amino acids long. V trimming: 4 bases; J trimming: 3 bases; junction bases outside the gene matches: 10. From germline, CDR1 is SGDLS and CDR2 YYNGEE.

The table lists this clone with a few counts. V and J are TRBV28 and TRBJ2-7; 7 bases match TRBD2. V gave up 2 bases and J gave up 2 bases; unmatched junction bases: 0. Germline CDR1 and CDR2: MDHEN and SYDVKM. The CDR3 sequence is 13 residues long. The CDR3 loop reads CASSLAGAYEQYF. CDR3 in DNA: TGTGCCAGCAGTTTAGCGGGGGCCTACGAGCAGTACTTC.

The chain has TRBV2 and TRBJ1-1; the match to TRBD1 covers 12 bases. The CDR3 contains 17 residues. The germline gives CDR1 SNHLY, CDR2 FYNNEI. The V gene end was trimmed by 0 bases and the J gene end by 7 bases; junction bases not matched to a gene: 9. The CDR3: CASSEAGQGALKGEAFF. The CDR3 nucleotides are TGTGCCAGCAGTGAAGCGGGACAGGGGGCGCTGAAGGGTGAAGCTTTCTTT.